These 2 T cell receptor beta chains originate from one sample sequenced in a study of blood T cell repertoires in COVID-19 (dated by TCRdb to 2020 to 2022). The library relied on the immunoSEQ multiplex PCR assay. This is the immuneACCESS table as TCRdb keeps it, with only in-frame sequences that have V and J called. A part of the clones is gone; compared with another copy, unresolved V genes explain less than half, and the rest is unexplained. In this sample the table shows about 150,000 clones, about 83% of which occur a single time. The leading ten clones occupy around 2.1% of the sample. What was sequenced was peripheral blood. These TCRs come from a woman aged 80 or over with acute or convalescent COVID-19.

The gene calls are TRBV19 and TRBJ1-1; D call uncertain. Germline V lookup: CDR1 LNHDA, CDR2 SQIVND (reference sequence). The CDR3 loop spans 13 amino acids. V dropped 7 bases and J dropped 1 base, with 10 bases sitting between them. The CDR3 DNA follows: TGTGCCAGTACGGAGGTTGCGAACACTGAAGCTTTCTTT. Its translation is CASTEVANTEAFF.

This rearrangement joins TRBV5-1 to TRBJ2-1; 13 bases agree with TRBD2. Trimming removed 4 bases from V and 13 bases from J; junction bases left unmatched: 8. Germline V gives CDR1 SGHRS, CDR2 YFSETQ. There are 14 residues in the CDR3. CDR3 sequence reads: CASSPGLAGAHQFF. In DNA, the CDR3 is TGCGCCAGCAGCCCTGGACTAGCGGGGGCCCATCAGTTCTTC.